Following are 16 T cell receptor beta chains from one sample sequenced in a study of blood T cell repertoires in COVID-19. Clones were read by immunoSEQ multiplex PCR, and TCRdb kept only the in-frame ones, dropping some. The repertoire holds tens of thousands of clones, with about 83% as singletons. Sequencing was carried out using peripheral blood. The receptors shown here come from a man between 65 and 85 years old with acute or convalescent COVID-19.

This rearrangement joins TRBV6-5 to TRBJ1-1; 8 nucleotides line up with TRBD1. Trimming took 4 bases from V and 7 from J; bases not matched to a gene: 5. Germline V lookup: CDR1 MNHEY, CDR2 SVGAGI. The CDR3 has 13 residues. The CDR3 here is CASSLRQGREAFF. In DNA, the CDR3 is TGTGCCAGCAGTTTACGACAGGGGCGTGAAGCTTTCTTT.

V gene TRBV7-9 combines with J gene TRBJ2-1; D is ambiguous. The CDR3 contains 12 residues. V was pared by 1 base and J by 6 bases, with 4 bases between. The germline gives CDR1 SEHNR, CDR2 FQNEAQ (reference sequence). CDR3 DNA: TGTGCCAGCAGCTTAGGGGCCAATGAGCAGTTCTTC. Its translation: CASSLGANEQFF.

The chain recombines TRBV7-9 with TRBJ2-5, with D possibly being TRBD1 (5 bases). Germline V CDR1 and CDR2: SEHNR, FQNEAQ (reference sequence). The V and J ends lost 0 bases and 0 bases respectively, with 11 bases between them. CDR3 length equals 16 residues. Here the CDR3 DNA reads TGTGCCAGCAGCTTAGCGTCAGGGTATCACCAAGAGACCCAGTACTTC. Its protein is CASSLASGYHQETQYF.

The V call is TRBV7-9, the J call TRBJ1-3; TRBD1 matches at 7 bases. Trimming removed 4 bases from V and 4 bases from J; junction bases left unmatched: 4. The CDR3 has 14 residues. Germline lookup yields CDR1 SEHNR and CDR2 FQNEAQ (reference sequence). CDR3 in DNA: TGTGCCAGCAGCTCGACAGGGTTAGGAAACACCATATATTTT. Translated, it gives CASSSTGLGNTIYF.

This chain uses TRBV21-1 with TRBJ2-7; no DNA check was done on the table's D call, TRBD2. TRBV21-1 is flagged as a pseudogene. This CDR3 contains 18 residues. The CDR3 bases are TGTGCCAGCAGCAAACGGCCTAGCGGGGGGCCCGAAACCTACGAGCAGTACTTC. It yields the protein CASSKRPSGGPETYEQYF.

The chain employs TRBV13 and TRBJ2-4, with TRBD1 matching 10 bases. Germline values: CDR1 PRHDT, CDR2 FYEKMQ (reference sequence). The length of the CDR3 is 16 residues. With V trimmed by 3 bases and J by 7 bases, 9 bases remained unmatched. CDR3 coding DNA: TGTGCCAGCAGCTTGTATTCCGGGACAGGGGAGAACATTCAGTACTTC. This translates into CASSLYSGTGENIQYF.

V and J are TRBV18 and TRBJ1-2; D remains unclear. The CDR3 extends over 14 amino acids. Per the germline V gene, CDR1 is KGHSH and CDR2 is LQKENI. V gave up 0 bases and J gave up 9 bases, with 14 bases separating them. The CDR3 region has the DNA TGTGCCAGCTCACCACCCGGGGATGGCAGCAGCTACACCTTC. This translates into CASSPPGDGSSYTF. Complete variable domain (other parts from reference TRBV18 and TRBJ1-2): NAGVMQNPRHLVRRRGQEARLRCSPMKGHSHVYWYRQLPEEGLKFMVYLQKENIIDESGMPKERFSAEFPKEGPSILRIQQVVRGDSAAYFCASSPPGDGSSYTFGSGTRLTVV.

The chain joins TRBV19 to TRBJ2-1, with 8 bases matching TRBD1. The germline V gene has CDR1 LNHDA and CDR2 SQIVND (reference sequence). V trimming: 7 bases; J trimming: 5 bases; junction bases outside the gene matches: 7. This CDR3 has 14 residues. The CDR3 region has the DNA TGTGCCAGTACCCACAGGGACAGGAACAATGAGCAGTTCTTC. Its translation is CASTHRDRNNEQFF.

The CDR3 sequence: CASSLDPGTGTDNSPLHF. The CDR3 bases are TGTGCCAGCAGCTTAGATCCTGGAACCGGGACAGACAATTCACCCCTCCACTTT. This rearrangement joins TRBV11-2 to TRBJ1-6, with 7 bases that match TRBD1. The trim removed 0 bases at V and 7 bases at J, leaving 12 bases unmatched. This CDR3 has 18 residues. Germline V lookup: CDR1 SGHAT, CDR2 FQNNGV.

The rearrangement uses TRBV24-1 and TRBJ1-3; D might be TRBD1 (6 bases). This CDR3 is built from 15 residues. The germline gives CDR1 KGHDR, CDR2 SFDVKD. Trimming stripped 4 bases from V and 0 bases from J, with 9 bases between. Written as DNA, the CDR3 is TGTGCCACCAGTGACCCGACAGGCTCTGGAAACACCATATATTTT. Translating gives CATSDPTGSGNTIYF.

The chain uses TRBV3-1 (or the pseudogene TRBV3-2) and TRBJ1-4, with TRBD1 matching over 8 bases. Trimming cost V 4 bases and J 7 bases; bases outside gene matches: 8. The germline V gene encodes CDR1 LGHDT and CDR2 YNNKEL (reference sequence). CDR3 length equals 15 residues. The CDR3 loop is CASSRSGTGGEKLFF. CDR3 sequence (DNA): TGTGCCAGCAGCCGGTCCGGGACAGGAGGTGAAAAACTGTTTTTT.

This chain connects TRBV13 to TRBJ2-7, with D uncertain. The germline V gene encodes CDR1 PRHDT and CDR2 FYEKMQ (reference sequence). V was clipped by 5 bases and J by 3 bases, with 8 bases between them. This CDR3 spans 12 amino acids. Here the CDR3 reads CASSRVGYEQYF. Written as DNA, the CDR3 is TGTGCCAGCAGCCGGGTTGGCTACGAGCAGTACTTC.

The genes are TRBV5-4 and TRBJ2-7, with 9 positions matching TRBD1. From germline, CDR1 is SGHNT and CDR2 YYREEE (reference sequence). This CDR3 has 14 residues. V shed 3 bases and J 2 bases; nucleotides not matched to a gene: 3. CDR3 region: CASSSGQGTYEQYF. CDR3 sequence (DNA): TGTGCCAGCAGCTCGGGACAGGGCACCTACGAGCAGTACTTC.

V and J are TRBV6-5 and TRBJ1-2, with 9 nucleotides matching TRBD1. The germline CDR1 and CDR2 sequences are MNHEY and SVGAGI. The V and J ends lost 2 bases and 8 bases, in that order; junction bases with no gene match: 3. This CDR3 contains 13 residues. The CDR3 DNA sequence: TGTGCCAGCAGTTACGACAGGGGGGACGGCTACACCTTC. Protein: CASSYDRGDGYTF.

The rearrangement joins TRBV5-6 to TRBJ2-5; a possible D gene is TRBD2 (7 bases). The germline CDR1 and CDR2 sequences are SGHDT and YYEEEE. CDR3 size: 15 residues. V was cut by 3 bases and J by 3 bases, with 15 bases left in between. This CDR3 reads CASSSLSGGEETQYF. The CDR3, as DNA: TGTGCCAGCAGCTCCCTCTCGGGGGGCGAAGAGACCCAGTACTTC.

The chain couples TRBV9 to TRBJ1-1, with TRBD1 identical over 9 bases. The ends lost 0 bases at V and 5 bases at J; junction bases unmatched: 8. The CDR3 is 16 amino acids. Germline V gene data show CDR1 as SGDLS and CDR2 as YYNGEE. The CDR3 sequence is CASSVGTGEGNTEAFF. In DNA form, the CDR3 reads TGTGCCAGCAGCGTAGGGACAGGGGAGGGGAATACTGAAGCTTTCTTT. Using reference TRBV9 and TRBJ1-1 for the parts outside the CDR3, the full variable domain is DSGVTQTPKHLITATGQRVTLRCSPRSGDLSVYWYQQSLDQGLQFLIQYYNGEERAKGNILERFSAQQFPDLHSELNLSSLELGDSALYFCASSVGTGEGNTEAFFGQGTRLTVV.